This TCR beta chain originates from a study of blood T cell repertoires in COVID-19. Study summary: Acute and convalescent COVID-19 specimens originated in the United States, Italy and Spain. PBMCs, B-cell-depleted T cells, or T cells were the source of the cDNA or gDNA that made up the material.

The authors' processing: Quantification of nucleated cells was approximated via reference gene primer amplification. Produced via immunoSEQ multiplex PCR; TCRdb's table is partial and in-frame only. V and J calls and clone size follow that table, whereas D and trimming were derived from the DNA. The sample has about 40,000 clones, 75% to 90% seen once. The CDR3 loop spans 11 amino acids. Germline V gene sequence: CDR1 SGHDT, CDR2 YYEEEE. Sequenced: peripheral blood. The source of this sequence is a woman in her 70s with acute or convalescent COVID-19. The chain combines TRBV5-6 with TRBJ2-7, with D tentatively TRBD1 (6 bases). The CDR3 spells CASSFRTVVSV. CDR3 DNA: TGTGCCAGCAGCTTCCGGACAGTCGTTAGTGTC.